Each of the 20 T cell receptor beta chains below was sequenced from the same sample in a study of beta chain features in type 1 diabetes. Expressed TCRB transcripts were sequenced, since all the RNA that had been isolated was reverse transcribed. Clones were read by immunoSEQ multiplex PCR, and TCRdb kept only the in-frame ones, dropping some. The repertoire consists of about 130,000 clones, with around a tenth occurring once and the leading ten covering roughly 0.7%. The material sequenced was central memory CD4+ T cells from blood. These receptors all stem from a man aged 18 to 30 in good health.

The J gene is TRBJ1-5, the V gene TRBV6-6, with D uncertain. Germline V gene sequence: CDR1 MNHNY, CDR2 SVGAGI (reference sequence). The CDR3 loop spans 12 amino acids. Trimming stripped 5 bases from V and 3 bases from J, with 5 bases between. CDR3 sequence: CASSGPNQPQHF. The CDR3 coding sequence is TGTGCCAGCAGTGGCCCCAATCAGCCCCAGCATTTT.

The chain links TRBV7-2 to TRBJ1-5; TRBD1 matches at 7 bases. The CDR3 is made up of 14 amino acids. Germline assignment: CDR1 SGHTA and CDR2 FQGNSA. Unmatched junction bases numbered 4, after V lost 2 bases and J lost 6 bases. The CDR3 bases are TGTGCCAGCAGCTTAACCGGGACAGCTCAGCCCCAGCATTTT. Its translation: CASSLTGTAQPQHF. Full variable domain (remainder filled in from reference TRBV7-2 and TRBJ1-5): GAGVSQSPSNKVTEKGKDVELRCDPISGHTALYWYRQSLGQGLEFLIYFQGNSAPDKSGLPSDRFSAERTGGSVSTLTIQRTQQEDSAVYLCASSLTGTAQPQHFGDGTRLSIL.

This clone was counted only a few times. This chain links TRBV7-9 with TRBJ1-1, with D tentatively TRBD1 (5 bases). Germline V gene sequence: CDR1 SEHNR, CDR2 FQNEAQ (reference sequence). V dropped 6 bases and J dropped 3 bases, with 11 bases sitting between them. The CDR3 contains 13 residues. The CDR3 DNA is TGTGCCAGCAGGCCGACAGCCTACACTGAAGCTTTCTTT. This translates into CASRPTAYTEAFF.

This clone was seen a few times. The V gene is TRBV30, the J gene TRBJ2-5, with D possibly being TRBD1 (5 bases). This CDR3 has 14 residues. Deletions cut 6 bases from V and 2 bases from J, with 16 bases between. Germline V gene sequence: CDR1 GTSNPN, CDR2 SVGIG (reference sequence). This CDR3 reads CACPDRLRQETQYF. CDR3 DNA: TGTGCCTGTCCCGACAGACTGAGGCAAGAGACCCAGTACTTC.

This clone has more than one count but fewer than ten. The V call is TRBV7-2, the J call TRBJ1-1, with a tentative D call TRBD1 (5 bases). Germline V CDR1 and CDR2: SGHTA, FQGNSA. This CDR3 contains 13 residues. The V end lost 6 bases, the J end lost 2 bases, and 10 bases lay between the germline ends. The CDR3 here is CASRQDSNTEAFF. For the CDR3, the DNA is TGTGCCAGCAGGCAAGACAGTAACACTGAAGCTTTCTTT.

This clone was detected many times. The chain joins TRBV4-1 to TRBJ2-2, with D perhaps TRBD2 (6 bases). V was shortened by 1 base and J by 5 bases, with 14 bases between the two germline ends. The CDR3 contains 16 residues. Germline CDR1 MGHRA, CDR2 YSYEKL. CDR3 sequence (DNA): TGCGCCAGCAGCCAAGTAAGACTAGTGGCGACCGGGGAGCTGTTTTTT. Amino acids: CASSQVRLVATGELFF.

In this sample, this clone turned up a few times. This rearrangement joins TRBV19 to TRBJ1-5; D is undetermined. The V end was cut by 5 bases, the J end by 4 bases, with 18 bases between. The germline CDR1 and CDR2 sequences are LNHDA and SQIVND (reference sequence). CDR3 length: 16 amino acids. CDR3 sequence (DNA): TGTGCCAGTAGTGAGTTAACGGGGTTACCAAATCAGCCCCAGCATTTT. Translated: CASSELTGLPNQPQHF.

The V and J genes are TRBV5-1 and TRBJ1-2; D not certain. Germline CDR1 and CDR2: SGHRS and YFSETQ. V was trimmed by 0 bases and J by 1 base, leaving 10 bases between them. There are 15 residues in the CDR3. The CDR3 is CASSLDGGLNYGYTF. The CDR3 nucleotides read TGCGCCAGCAGCTTGGATGGAGGGCTTAACTATGGCTACACCTTC.

This clone was counted at least ten times. V and J are TRBV28 and TRBJ2-1; 9 positions match TRBD1. The CDR3 runs 15 residues. After removal of 6 bases from V and 8 bases from J, the junction contained 11 bases not matched to a gene. In germline, CDR1 is MDHEN, CDR2 SYDVKM. The CDR3 DNA reads TGTGCCAGCAGCTCACCGGGACAGGGTCCTGATGAGCAGTTCTTC. Its protein product is CASSSPGQGPDEQFF.

The chain uses TRBV6-6 and TRBJ2-1; TRBD2 aligns across 8 bases. Germline trimming cut 4 bases from V and 8 bases from J; bases unmatched to any gene: 10. This CDR3 region has 15 residues. Germline CDR1 reads MNHNY; CDR2 reads SVGAGI (reference sequence). The CDR3 DNA is TGTGCCAGCAGTTCTGGGACTAGAACGGTCCATGAGCAGTTCTTC. This gives the protein CASSSGTRTVHEQFF.

The rearrangement uses TRBV7-2 and TRBJ2-5, with 7 bases matching TRBD2. V was clipped by 5 bases and J by 5 bases; unmatched bases: 11. The CDR3 loop spans 15 amino acids. Germline V CDR1 and CDR2: SGHTA, FQGNSA. The CDR3 sequence: CASSPREGMDETQYF. The CDR3, as DNA: TGTGCCAGCAGCCCTAGGGAGGGAATGGACGAGACCCAGTACTTC.

The chain couples TRBV7-6 to TRBJ2-2, with 7 positions matching TRBD1. CDR1 and CDR2 (germline): SGHVS, FNYEAQ. This CDR3 has 16 amino acids. V trimming: 4 bases; J trimming: 0 bases; junction bases outside the gene matches: 5. CDR3: CASSSRQGANTGELFF. As DNA, the CDR3 is TGTGCCAGCAGCTCCCGACAGGGCGCGAACACCGGGGAGCTGTTTTTT.

This clone was found a few times. The chain is built from TRBV5-6 and TRBJ2-5; weak D call: TRBD2 (5 bases). Germline loops: CDR1 SGHDT, CDR2 YYEEEE. V was clipped by 0 bases and J by 5 bases, with 11 bases between them. This CDR3 is built from 14 residues. This CDR3 is CASSLVGGLETQYF. The CDR3 DNA sequence: TGTGCCAGCAGCTTGGTGGGCGGGCTTGAGACCCAGTACTTC.

V gene TRBV29-1 combines with J gene TRBJ1-2, with 8 bases that match TRBD1. CDR3 length: 11 residues. The junction had 2 bases not matched to a gene; V was cut back by 7 bases and J by 4 bases. Looked up from germline, CDR1 is SQVTM and CDR2 is ANQGSEA. The CDR3 here is CSADRVYGYTF. CDR3 coding DNA: TGCAGCGCGGACAGGGTCTATGGCTACACCTTC.

The chain employs TRBV19 and TRBJ1-4, with 7 bases identical to TRBD1. After removal of 4 bases from V and 4 bases from J, the junction contained 6 bases not matched to a gene. This CDR3 region has 15 residues. CDR1 LNHDA and CDR2 SQIVND come from the germline V gene (reference sequence). CDR3: CASSRRTGDNEKLFF. CDR3 nucleotides: TGTGCCAGTAGTAGGCGGACAGGCGATAATGAAAAACTGTTTTTT.

This clone occurred a few times. The rearrangement joins TRBV6-5 to TRBJ2-7; 7 nucleotides line up with TRBD1. Germline V gene lookup returns CDR1 MNHEY and CDR2 SVGAGI. The CDR3 is 14 amino acids. The V and J ends lost 5 bases and 3 bases, in that order; junction bases with no gene match: 7. As DNA, the CDR3 is TGTGCCAGCAGTCGAGACAGGGCCCTCTACGAGCAGTACTTC. Residues: CASSRDRALYEQYF.

This clone came up many times. The J gene is TRBJ2-7, the V gene TRBV5-1; TRBD2 is a possible D gene (6 bases). The CDR3 is 12 amino acids. Germline CDR1 is SGHRS and CDR2 is YFSETQ. V lost 4 bases, J lost 4 bases, and 9 bases lay in between. CDR3 bases: TGCGCCAGCAGCCGCGGGGATTACGAGCAGTACTTC. Translating it yields CASSRGDYEQYF.

Written as DNA, the CDR3 is TGTGCCAGCAGCTCTGGACAAACGGCATATGTTGAGCAGTACTTC. It codes for CASSSGQTAYVEQYF. The J gene is TRBJ2-7, the V gene TRBV6-1; D perhaps matches TRBD1 (5 bases). The CDR3 has 15 residues. The ends were cut back, 6 bases at V and 7 bases at J, with 22 bases in the middle. Germline V CDR1 and CDR2: MNHNS, SASEGT.

This clone has a handful of counts. The J gene is TRBJ1-1, the V gene TRBV10-3; weak D call: TRBD1 (6 bases). Germline lookup yields CDR1 ENHRY and CDR2 SYGVKD. The germline V and J ends were trimmed by 3 bases and 3 bases, with 11 bases remaining between them. The CDR3 is made up of 14 amino acids. The CDR3 coding sequence is TGTGCCATCAGTGACGGTACAGGGTACACTGAAGCTTTCTTT. It translates to CAISDGTGYTEAFF.

This clone has more than one count but fewer than ten. The genes are TRBV19 and TRBJ2-2, with 9 bases identical to TRBD1. This CDR3 is 17 amino acids long. The V and J ends lost 4 bases and 5 bases, in that order; junction bases with no gene match: 11. Germline CDR1 LNHDA, CDR2 SQIVND (reference sequence). CDR3 in DNA: TGTGCCAGTAGTAAGGCGACCGGGACAGGGACTACCGGGGAGCTGTTTTTT. Its translation is CASSKATGTGTTGELFF.